Reported below is one T cell receptor beta chain. Its antigen is currently unknown. The data originate from a study of T cell repertoires in cytomegalovirus infection. The CDR3 has 12 amino acids. The V gene's germline CDR1 is DFQATT and CDR2 SNEGSKA (reference sequence). With V trimmed by 6 bases and J by 4 bases, 3 bases remained unmatched. TCRdb fed the reads into MiXCR, producing one record per CDR3 protein. The sample has roughly 990,000 distinct CDR3 sequences, roughly 30% seen once. The chain recombines TRBV20-1 with TRBJ2-7; TRBD2 aligns across 10 bases. Sequenced material: cultured CD8+ T cells from PBMCs, taken from culture after CMV antigen stimulation. The sequence was collected from a human donor in good health (CMV status not recorded). Some clones in this sample may be carry-over from other donors' samples. Here the CDR3 reads CSAATSGYEQYF. Here the CDR3 DNA reads TGCAGTGCAGCGACTAGCGGGTACGAGCAGTACTTC.